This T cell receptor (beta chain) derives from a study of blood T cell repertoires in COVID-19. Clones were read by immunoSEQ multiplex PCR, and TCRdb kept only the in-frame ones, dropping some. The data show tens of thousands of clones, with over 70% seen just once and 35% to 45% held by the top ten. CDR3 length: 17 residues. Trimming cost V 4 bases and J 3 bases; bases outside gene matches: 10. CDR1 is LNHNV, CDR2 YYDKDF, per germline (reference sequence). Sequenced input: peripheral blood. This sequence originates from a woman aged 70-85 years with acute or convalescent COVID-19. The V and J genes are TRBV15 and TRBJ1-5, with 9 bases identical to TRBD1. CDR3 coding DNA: TGTGCCACCAGCAAACCGGGACAGGGTATCATCAATCAGCCCCAGCATTTT. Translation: CATSKPGQGIINQPQHF.